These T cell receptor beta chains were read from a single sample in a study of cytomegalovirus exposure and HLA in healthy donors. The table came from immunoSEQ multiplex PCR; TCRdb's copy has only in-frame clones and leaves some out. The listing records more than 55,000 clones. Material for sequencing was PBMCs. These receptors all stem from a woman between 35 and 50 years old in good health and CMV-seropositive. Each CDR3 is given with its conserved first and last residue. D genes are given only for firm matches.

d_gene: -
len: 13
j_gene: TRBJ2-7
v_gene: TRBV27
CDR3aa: CASSLTGAYEQYF
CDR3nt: TGTGCCAGCAGTTTAACGGGGGCCTACGAGCAGTACTTC

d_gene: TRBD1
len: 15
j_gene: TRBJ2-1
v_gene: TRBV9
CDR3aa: CASSVTGGPYNEQFF
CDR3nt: TGTGCCAGCAGCGTTACAGGGGGCCCCTACAATGAGCAGTTCTTC

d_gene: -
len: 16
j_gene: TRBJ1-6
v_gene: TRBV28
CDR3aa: CATSIYPTTLNSPLHF
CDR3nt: TGTGCCACCTCCATATACCCCACCACTTTAAATTCACCCCTCCACTTT

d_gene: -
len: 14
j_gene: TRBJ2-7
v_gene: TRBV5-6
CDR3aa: CASSLGWPNYEQYF
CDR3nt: TGTGCCAGCAGCTTGGGATGGCCGAACTACGAGCAGTACTTC

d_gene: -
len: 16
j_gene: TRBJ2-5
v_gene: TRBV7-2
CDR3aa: CASSLRGGANQETQYF
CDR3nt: TGTGCCAGCAGCTTAAGGGGGGGGGCCAACCAAGAGACCCAGTACTTC

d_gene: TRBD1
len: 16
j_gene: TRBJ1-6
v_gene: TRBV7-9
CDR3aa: CASSLASGGAGSPLHF
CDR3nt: TGTGCCAGCAGCTTAGCGTCAGGGGGCGCGGGATCACCCCTCCACTTT

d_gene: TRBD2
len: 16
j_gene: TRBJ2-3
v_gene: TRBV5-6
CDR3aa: CASSPRVGGGTDTQYF
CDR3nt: TGTGCCAGCAGCCCCCGGGTCGGGGGGGGCACAGATACGCAGTATTTT

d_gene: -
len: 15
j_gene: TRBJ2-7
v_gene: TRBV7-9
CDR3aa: CATFDWGRRSYEQYF
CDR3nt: TGTGCCACGTTCGATTGGGGGAGGCGTAGCTACGAGCAGTACTTC

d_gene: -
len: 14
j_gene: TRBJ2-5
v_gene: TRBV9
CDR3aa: CASSVDSGQETQYF
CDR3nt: TGTGCCAGCAGCGTAGACTCAGGTCAAGAAACCCAGTACTTC

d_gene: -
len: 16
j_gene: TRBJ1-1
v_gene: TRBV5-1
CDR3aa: CASSLEEQRGGTEAFF
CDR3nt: TGCGCCAGCAGCTTGGAGGAGCAGAGGGGGGGCACTGAAGCTTTCTTT

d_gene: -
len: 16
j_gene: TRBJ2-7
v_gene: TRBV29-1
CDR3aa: CSVRFYTVRSSYEQYF
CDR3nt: TGCAGCGTTCGATTTTATACAGTCAGAAGCTCCTACGAGCAGTACTTC

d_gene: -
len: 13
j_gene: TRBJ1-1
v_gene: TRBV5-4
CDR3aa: CASSTRVDTEAFF
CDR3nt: TGTGCCAGCAGTACTAGGGTAGACACTGAAGCTTTCTTT

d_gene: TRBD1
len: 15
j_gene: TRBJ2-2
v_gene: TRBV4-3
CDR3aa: CASRGDSQNTGELFF
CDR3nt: TGCGCCAGCAGAGGGGACAGCCAGAACACCGGGGAGCTGTTTTTT

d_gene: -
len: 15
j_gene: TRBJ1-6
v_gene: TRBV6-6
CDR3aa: CASSYSGGDNSPLHF
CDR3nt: TGTGCCAGCAGTTACTCAGGGGGAGATAATTCACCCCTCCACTTT

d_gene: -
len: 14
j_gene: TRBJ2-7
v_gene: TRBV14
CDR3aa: CASSQDWGSYEQYF
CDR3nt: TGTGCCAGCAGCCAAGATTGGGGCAGCTACGAGCAGTACTTC

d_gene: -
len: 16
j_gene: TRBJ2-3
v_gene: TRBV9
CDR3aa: CASSVDADFSTDTQYF
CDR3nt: TGTGCCAGCAGCGTAGACGCGGATTTTAGCACAGATACGCAGTATTTT

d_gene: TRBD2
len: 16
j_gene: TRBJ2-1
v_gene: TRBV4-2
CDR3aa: CASSQVSGGADNEQFF
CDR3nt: TGTGCCAGCAGCCAAGTTAGCGGGGGGGCTGACAATGAGCAGTTCTTC

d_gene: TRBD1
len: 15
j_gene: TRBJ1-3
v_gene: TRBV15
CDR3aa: CATSPTGQVGNTIYF
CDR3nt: TGTGCCACCAGCCCAACTGGACAGGTTGGAAACACCATATATTTT

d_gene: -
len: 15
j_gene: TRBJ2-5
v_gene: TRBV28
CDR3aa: CASRPRDFVQETQYF
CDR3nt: TGTGCCAGCAGACCCCGGGACTTCGTTCAAGAGACCCAGTACTTC

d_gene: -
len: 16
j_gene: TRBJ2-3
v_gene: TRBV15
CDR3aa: CATSRGWGGSQDTQYF
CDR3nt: TGTGCCACCAGCAGAGGGTGGGGGGGCTCACAAGATACGCAGTATTTT

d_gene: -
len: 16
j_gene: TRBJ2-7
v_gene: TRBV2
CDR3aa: CASSGFETASSYEQYF
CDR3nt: TGTGCTAGCAGTGGGTTTGAGACAGCGAGCTCCTACGAGCAGTACTTC

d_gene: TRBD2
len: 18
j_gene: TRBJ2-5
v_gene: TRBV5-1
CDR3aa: CASSFRGSGGTPGETQYF
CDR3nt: TGCGCCAGCAGCTTCCGAGGTAGCGGGGGGACCCCCGGGGAGACCCAGTACTTC

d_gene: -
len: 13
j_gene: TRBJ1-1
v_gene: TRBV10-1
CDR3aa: CASSELRNTEAFF
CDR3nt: TGCGCCAGCAGTGAGCTAAGAAACACTGAAGCTTTCTTT

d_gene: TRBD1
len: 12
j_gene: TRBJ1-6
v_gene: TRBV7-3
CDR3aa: CASGTGNSPLHF
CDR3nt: TGTGCCAGCGGGACAGGGAATTCACCCCTCCACTTT

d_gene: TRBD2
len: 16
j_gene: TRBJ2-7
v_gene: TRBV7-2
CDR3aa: CASSSRTSGPSYEQYF
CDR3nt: TGTGCCAGCAGCTCACGGACTAGCGGGCCCTCCTACGAGCAGTACTTC

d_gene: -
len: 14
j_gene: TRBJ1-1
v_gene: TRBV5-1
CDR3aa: CASRRVQGGFEAFF
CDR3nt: TGCGCCAGCAGAAGGGTGCAAGGGGGATTTGAAGCTTTCTTT

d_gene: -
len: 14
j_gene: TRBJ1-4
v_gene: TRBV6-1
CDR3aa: CASSDLGANEKLFF
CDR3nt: TGTGCCAGCAGTGATTTAGGGGCTAATGAAAAACTGTTTTTT

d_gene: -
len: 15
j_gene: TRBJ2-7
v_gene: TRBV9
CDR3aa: CASSAVGGALNEQYF
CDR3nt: TGTGCCAGCAGCGCAGTGGGGGGAGCTTTGAACGAGCAGTACTTC

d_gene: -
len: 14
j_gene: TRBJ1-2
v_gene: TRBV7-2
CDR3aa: CASSRNGILHGYTF
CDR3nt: TGTGCCAGCAGCCGAAACGGGATCTTACATGGCTACACCTTC

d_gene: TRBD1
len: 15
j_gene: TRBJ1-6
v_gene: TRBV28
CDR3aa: CASTISQGAGSPLHF
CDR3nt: TGTGCCAGCACCATTTCCCAGGGGGCCGGTTCACCCCTCCACTTT

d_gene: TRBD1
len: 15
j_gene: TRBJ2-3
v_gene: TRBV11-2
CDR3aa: CASRNTGARTDTQYF
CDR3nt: TGTGCCAGCAGGAATACAGGGGCGCGTACGGATACGCAGTATTTT

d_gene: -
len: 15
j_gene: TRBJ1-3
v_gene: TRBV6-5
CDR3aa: CASSFTVNSGNTIYF
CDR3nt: TGTGCCAGCAGTTTTACAGTGAACTCTGGAAACACCATATATTTT

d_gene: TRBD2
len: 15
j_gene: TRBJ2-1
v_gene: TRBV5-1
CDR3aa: CASSLGLAENNEQFF
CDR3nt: TGCGCCAGCAGCTTGGGACTAGCGGAGAACAATGAGCAGTTCTTC

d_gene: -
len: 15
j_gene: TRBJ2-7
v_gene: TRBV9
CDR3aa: CASSLGVRGSYEQYF
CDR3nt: TGTGCCAGCAGCCTGGGAGTCCGGGGGTCCTACGAGCAGTACTTC

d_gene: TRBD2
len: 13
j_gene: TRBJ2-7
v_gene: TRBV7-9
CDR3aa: CASDREGSYEQYF
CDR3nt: TGTGCCAGCGACCGGGAGGGGTCCTACGAGCAGTACTTC

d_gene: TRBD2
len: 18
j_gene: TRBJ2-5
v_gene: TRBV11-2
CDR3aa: CASSFGLAGEGIGETQYF
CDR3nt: TGTGCCAGCAGCTTTGGATTAGCGGGAGAAGGGATAGGGGAGACCCAGTACTTC

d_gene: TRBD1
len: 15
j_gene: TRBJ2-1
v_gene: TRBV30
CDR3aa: CAWSRDRGPYNEQFF
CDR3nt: TGTGCCTGGAGTAGGGACAGGGGCCCTTACAATGAGCAGTTCTTC

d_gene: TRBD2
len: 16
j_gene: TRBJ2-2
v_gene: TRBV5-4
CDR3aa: CASSFGGAGNTGELFF
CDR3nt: TGTGCCAGCAGCTTCGGGGGGGCGGGGAACACCGGGGAGCTGTTTTTT

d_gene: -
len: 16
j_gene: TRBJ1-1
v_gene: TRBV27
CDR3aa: CASSPRLAGRYTEAFF
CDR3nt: TGTGCCAGCAGTCCCAGGCTGGCAGGGCGGTACACTGAAGCTTTCTTT

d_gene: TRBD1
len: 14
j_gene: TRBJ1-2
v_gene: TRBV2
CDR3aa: CASTQPGTGYGYTF
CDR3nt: TGTGCCAGCACCCAGCCAGGGACAGGCTATGGCTACACCTTC

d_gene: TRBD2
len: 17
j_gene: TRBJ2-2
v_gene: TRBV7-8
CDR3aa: CASSHSGRALRTGELFF
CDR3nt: TGTGCCAGCAGCCATAGCGGGAGGGCCCTCCGGACCGGGGAGCTGTTTTTT

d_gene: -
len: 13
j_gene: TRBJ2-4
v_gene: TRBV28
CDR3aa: CASSFFGPNIQYF
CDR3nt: TGTGCCAGCAGTTTTTTTGGGCCAAACATTCAGTACTTC

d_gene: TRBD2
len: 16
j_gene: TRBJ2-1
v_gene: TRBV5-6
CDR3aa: CASSSLAGGRTGEQFF
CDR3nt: TGTGCTAGCAGCTCACTAGCGGGAGGAAGAACGGGTGAGCAGTTCTTC

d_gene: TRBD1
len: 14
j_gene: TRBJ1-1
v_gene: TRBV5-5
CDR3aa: CASSLKGAGTEAFF
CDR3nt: TGTGCCAGCAGCTTGAAGGGGGCAGGCACTGAAGCTTTCTTT

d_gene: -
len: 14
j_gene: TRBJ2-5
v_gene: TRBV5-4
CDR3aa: CASSLPGSAETQYF
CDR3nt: TGTGCCAGCAGCTTGCCCGGGAGTGCAGAGACCCAGTACTTC